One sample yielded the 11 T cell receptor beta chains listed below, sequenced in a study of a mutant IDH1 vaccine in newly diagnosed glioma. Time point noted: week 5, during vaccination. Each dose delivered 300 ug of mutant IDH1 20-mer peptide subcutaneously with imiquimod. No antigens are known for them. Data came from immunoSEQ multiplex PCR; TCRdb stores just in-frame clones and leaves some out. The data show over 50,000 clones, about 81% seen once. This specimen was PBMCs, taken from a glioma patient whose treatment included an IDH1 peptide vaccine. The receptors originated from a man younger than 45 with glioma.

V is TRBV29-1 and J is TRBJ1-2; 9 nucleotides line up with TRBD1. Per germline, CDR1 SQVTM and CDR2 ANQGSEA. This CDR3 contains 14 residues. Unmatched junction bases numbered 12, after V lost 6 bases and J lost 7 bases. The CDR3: CSVVRTGAEGGYTF. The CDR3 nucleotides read TGCAGCGTAGTAAGGACAGGGGCGGAAGGTGGCTACACCTTC. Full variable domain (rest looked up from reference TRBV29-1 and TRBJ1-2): SAVISQKPSRDICQRGTSLTIQCQVDSQVTMMFWYRQQPGQSLTLIATANQGSEATYESGFVIDKFPISRPNLTFSTLTVSNMSPEDSSIYLCSVVRTGAEGGYTFGSGTRLTVV.

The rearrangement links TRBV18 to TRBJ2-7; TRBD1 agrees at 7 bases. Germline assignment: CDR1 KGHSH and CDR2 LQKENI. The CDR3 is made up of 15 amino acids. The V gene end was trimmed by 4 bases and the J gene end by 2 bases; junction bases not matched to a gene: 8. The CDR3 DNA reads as TGTGCCAGCTCACTAAATAATGACAGGGCCTACGAGCAGTACTTC. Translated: CASSLNNDRAYEQYF. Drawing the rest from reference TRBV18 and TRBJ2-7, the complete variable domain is NAGVMQNPRHLVRRRGQEARLRCSPMKGHSHVYWYRQLPEEGLKFMVYLQKENIIDESGMPKERFSAEFPKEGPSILRIQQVVRGDSAAYFCASSLNNDRAYEQYFGPGTRLTVT.

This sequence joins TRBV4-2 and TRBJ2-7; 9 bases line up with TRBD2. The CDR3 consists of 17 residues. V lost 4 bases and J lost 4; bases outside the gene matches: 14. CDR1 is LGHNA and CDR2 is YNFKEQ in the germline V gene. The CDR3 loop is CASSPLGLASGDYEQYF. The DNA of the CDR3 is TGTGCCAGCAGCCCCCTAGGACTGGCTAGCGGGGATTACGAGCAGTACTTC.

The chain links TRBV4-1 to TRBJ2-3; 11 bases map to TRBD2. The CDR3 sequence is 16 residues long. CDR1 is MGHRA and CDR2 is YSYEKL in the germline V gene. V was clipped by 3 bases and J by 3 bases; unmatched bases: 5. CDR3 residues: CASSHSGGARTDTQYF. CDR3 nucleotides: TGCGCCAGCAGCCATAGCGGGGGGGCAAGGACAGATACGCAGTATTTT.

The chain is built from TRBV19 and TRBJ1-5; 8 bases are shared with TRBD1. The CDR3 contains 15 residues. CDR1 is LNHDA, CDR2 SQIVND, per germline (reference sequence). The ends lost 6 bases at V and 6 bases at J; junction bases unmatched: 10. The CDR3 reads CASRDPGGFGQPQHF. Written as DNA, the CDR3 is TGTGCCAGTAGGGACCCAGGGGGCTTTGGTCAGCCCCAGCATTTT.

The chain's CDR3 is CASSLGLAGGPTLDTQYF. In DNA form, the CDR3 reads TGTGCCAGCAGCTTGGGACTAGCGGGGGGGCCGACATTAGATACGCAGTATTTT. The rearrangement uses TRBV5-4 and TRBJ2-3; 14 bases match TRBD2. The CDR3 totals 18 residues. CDR1 and CDR2 from the germline V gene are SGHNT and YYREEE (reference sequence). V lost 0 bases and J lost 5; bases outside the gene matches: 8.

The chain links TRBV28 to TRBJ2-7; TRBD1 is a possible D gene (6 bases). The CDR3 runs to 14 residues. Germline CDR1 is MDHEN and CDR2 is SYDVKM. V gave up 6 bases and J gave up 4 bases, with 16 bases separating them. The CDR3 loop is CASSPRDKWYEQYF. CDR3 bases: TGTGCCAGCAGCCCCCGGGACAAGTGGTACGAGCAGTACTTC.

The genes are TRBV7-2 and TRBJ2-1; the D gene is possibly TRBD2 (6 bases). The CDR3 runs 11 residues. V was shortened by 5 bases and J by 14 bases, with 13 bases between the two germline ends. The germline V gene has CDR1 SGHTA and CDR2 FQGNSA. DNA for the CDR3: TGTGCCAGCAGCCTGACTAGACGGGAGTTCTTC. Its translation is CASSLTRREFF.

CDR3 DNA: TGTGCCACGGGGGCTCCCTTGGCTTTCTTT. This encodes CATGAPLAFF. The chain links TRBV10-3 to TRBJ1-1; TRBD1 is a possible D gene (6 bases). The germline CDR1 and CDR2 sequences are ENHRY and SYGVKD. V was clipped by 10 bases and J by 11 bases, with 14 bases between them. The CDR3 is 10 residues long.

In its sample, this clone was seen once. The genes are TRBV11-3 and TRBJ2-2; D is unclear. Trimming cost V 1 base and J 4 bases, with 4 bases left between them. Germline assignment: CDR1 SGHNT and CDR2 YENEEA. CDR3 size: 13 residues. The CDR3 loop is CASSLGSTGELFF. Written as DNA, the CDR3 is TGTGCCAGCAGCTTAGGTAGCACCGGGGAGCTGTTTTTT.

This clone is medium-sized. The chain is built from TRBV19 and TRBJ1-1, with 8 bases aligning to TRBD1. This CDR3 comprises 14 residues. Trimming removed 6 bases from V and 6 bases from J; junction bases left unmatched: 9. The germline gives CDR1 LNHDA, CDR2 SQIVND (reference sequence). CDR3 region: CASSQDRVNAEAFF. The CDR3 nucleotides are TGTGCCAGTAGCCAGGACAGGGTGAATGCTGAAGCTTTCTTT.